The sequence of this TCR beta chain was determined in a study of sequential checkpoint blockade in melanoma. The overall study: Patients were randomized 1:1 to nivolumab-then-ipilimumab or ipilimumab-then-nivolumab first-line.

V lost 0 bases to trimming and J lost 5 bases, with 17 bases between them. The CDR3 contains 17 residues. Germline values: CDR1 ENHRY, CDR2 SYGVKD. The data were produced by immunoSEQ multiplex PCR, yet TCRdb's version contains in-frame clones alone and is incomplete. The sample holds around 30,000 clones; about four fifths are singletons and the top ten take under 20%. Specified treatment: randomized to nivolumab then ipilimumab (arm A) or the reverse (arm B). PBMC sorting kept live CD3+CD8+ cells without CD19 or CD56. This chain links TRBV10-3 with TRBJ1-5; tentative D call: TRBD1 (6 bases). The source of this sequence is a human donor with melanoma. Source: CD8+ T cells sorted from blood (inferred from file names), taken from a patient given nivolumab and ipilimumab in sequence. The chain's CDR3 is CAISESDLQGVHQPQHF. Here the CDR3 DNA reads TGTGCCATCAGTGAGTCCGATCTACAGGGCGTCCATCAGCCCCAGCATTTT.